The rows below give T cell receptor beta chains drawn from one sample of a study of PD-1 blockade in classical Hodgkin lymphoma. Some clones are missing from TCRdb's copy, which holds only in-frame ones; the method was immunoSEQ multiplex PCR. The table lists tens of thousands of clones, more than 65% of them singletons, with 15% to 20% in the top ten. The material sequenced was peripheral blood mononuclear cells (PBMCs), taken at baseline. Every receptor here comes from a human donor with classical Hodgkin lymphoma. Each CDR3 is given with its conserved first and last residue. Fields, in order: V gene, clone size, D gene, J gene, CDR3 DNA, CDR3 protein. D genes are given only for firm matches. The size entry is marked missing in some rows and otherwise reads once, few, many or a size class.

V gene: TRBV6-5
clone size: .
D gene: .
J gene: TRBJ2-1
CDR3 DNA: TGTGCCAGCAGTTACTCTTCGACTAGGGGGCACAATGAGCAGTTCTTC
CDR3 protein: CASSYSSTRGHNEQFF

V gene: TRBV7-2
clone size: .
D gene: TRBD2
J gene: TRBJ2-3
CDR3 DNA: TGTGCCAGCACCCCCGGGTTGGCGGGAGCGGGCGATACGCAGTATTTT
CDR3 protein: CASTPGLAGAGDTQYF

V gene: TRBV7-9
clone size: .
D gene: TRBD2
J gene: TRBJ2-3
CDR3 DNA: TGTGCCAGCAGCTTAGTAGCGGGAGGGGTCACAGATACGCAGTATTTT
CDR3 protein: CASSLVAGGVTDTQYF

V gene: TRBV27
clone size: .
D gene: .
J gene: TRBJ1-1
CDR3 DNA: TGTGCCAGCAGTTCGATACAGGGTGACGAAGCTTTCTTT
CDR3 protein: CASSSIQGDEAFF

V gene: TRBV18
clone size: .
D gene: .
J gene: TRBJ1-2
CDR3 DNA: TGTGCCAGCTCACCACTCTCTGGCTACACCTTC
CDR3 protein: CASSPLSGYTF

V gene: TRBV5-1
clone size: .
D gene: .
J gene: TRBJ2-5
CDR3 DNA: TGCGCCAGCACCCTCTGGGGCCAAGAGACCCAGTACTTC
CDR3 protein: CASTLWGQETQYF

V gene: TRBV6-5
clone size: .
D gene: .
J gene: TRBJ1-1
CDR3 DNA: TGTGCCAGCAGTCCTAGGGGATCCACTGAAGCTTTCTTT
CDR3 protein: CASSPRGSTEAFF

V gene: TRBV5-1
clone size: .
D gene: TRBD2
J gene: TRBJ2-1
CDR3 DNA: TGCGCCAGCAGCTCGCAAGGGACTAGTATCAATGAGCAGTTCTTC
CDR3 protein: CASSSQGTSINEQFF

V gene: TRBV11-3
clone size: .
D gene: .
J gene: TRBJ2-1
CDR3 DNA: TGTGCCAGCAGCACCGCATTCCAGGGTTGGTCCTACAATGAGCAGTTCTTC
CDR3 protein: CASSTAFQGWSYNEQFF

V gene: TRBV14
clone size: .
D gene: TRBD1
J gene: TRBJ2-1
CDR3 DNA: TGTGCCAGCAGCGGTCATTTGGGACAGGGGAGCAATGAGCAGTTCTTC
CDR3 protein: CASSGHLGQGSNEQFF

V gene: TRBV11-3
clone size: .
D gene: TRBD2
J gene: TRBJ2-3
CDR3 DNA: TGTGCCAGCAGCTCCGGGGGGAGCGGATCCACAGATACGCAGTATTTT
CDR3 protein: CASSSGGSGSTDTQYF

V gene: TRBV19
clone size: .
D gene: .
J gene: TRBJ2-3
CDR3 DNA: TGTGCCAGTAGTCCCCCTCAAGATACGCAGTATTTT
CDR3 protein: CASSPPQDTQYF

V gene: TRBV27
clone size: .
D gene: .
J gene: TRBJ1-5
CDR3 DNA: TGTGCCAGCAGTTTATCCTCCAGCAATCAGCCCCAGCATTTT
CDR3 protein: CASSLSSSNQPQHF

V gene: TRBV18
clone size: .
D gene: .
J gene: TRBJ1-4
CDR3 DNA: TGTGCCAGCTCACCACGGGGTACAACTAATGAAAAACTGTTTTTT
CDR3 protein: CASSPRGTTNEKLFF

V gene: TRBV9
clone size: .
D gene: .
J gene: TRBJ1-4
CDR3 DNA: TGTGCCAGCAGCGTAGGGGGGACGGCACGTGAAAAACTGTTTTTT
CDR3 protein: CASSVGGTAREKLFF

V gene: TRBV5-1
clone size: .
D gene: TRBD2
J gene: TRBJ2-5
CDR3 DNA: TGCGCCAGCAGCCCTTTCATGGTCGGGGGGGCCCTCCAAGAGACCCAGTACTTC
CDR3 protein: CASSPFMVGGALQETQYF

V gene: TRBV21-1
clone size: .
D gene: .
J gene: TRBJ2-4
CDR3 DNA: TGTGCCAGCAGCAAAGCGCTTCCGGTAGCCAAAAACATTCAGTACTTC
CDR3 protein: CASSKALPVAKNIQYF

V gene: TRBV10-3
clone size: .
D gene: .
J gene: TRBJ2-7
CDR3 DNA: TGTGCCATCAGTGGGTTACAGAGCTCCTACGAGCAGTACTTC
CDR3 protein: CAISGLQSSYEQYF

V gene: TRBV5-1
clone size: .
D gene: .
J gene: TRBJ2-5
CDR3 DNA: TGCGCCAGCACCCCGGGGTCCCGCATAGGAGAGACCCAGTACTTC
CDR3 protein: CASTPGSRIGETQYF

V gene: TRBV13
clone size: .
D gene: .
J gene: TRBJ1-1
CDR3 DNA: TGTGCCAGCAGCTTAGAGGTGGGGGGCTTTAATGAAGCTTTCTTT
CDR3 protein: CASSLEVGGFNEAFF

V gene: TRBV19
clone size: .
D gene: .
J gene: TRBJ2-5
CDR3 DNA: TGTGCCAGTAGCAGCTATGAGTCCCAAGAGACCCAGTACTTC
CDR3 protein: CASSSYESQETQYF

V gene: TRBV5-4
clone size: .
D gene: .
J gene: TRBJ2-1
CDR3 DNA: TGTGCCAGCAGCTTGGCGGTCGGGGTCTATGAGCAGTTCTTC
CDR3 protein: CASSLAVGVYEQFF

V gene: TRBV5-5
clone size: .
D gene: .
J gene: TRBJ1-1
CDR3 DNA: TGTGCCAGCAGCTCTGGGGCAGGGGCGACGTATAGCACTGAAGCTTTCTTT
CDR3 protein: CASSSGAGATYSTEAFF

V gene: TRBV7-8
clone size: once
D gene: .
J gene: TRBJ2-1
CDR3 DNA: TGTGCCAGCAGCAAGGAGGGACGGGGCCGGAGCTCCTACAATGAGCAGTTCTTC
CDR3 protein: CASSKEGRGRSSYNEQFF

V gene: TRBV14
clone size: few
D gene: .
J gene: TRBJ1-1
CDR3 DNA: TGTGCCAGCAGCCAAGTGGTCACTGAAGCTTTCTTT
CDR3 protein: CASSQVVTEAFF

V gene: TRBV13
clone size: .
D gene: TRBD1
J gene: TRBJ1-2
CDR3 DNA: TGTGCCAGCAGCTTAGGGCAAACAGGGGCAATTGACTTTGGTGGCTACACCTTC
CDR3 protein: CASSLGQTGAIDFGGYTF

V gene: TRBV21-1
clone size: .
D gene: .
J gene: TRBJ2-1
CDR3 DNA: TGTGCCAGCAGCAAGGGTGGGGTTATTAGAAGGCGAGAGCAGTTCTTC
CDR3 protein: CASSKGGVIRRREQFF

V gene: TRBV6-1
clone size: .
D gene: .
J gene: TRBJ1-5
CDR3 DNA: TGTGCCAGCAGTGAAGCGTATAGCAATCAGCCCCAGCATTTT
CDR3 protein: CASSEAYSNQPQHF

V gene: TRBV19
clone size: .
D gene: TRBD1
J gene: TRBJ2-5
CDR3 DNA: TGTGCCAGTAGTATAGGAGCAGGGGGTCGGGAGACCCAGTACTTC
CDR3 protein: CASSIGAGGRETQYF

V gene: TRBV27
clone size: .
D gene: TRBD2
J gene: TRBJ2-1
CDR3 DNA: TGTGCCAGCAGTTCACCCCCTAGCGGGAGGGCTGAGGAGCAGTTCTTC
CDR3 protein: CASSSPPSGRAEEQFF

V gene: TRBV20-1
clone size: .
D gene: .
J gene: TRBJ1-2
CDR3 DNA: TGCAGTGCTAGAGATCTAACGGGCCCCTCCTTC
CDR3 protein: CSARDLTGPSF

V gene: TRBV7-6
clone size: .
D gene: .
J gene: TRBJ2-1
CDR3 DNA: TGTGCCAGCAGCTTAGAATGGGGCAATGAGCAGTTCTTC
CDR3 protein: CASSLEWGNEQFF

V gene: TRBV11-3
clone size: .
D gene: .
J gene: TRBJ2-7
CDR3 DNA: TGTGCCAGCATCCTGTGGTTAGCGTTTTCCTACGAGCAGTACTTC
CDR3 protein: CASILWLAFSYEQYF

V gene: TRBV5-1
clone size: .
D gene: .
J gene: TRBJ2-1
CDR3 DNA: TGCGCCAGCAGCCCCGGGACGACCTACAATGAGCAGTTCTTC
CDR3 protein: CASSPGTTYNEQFF

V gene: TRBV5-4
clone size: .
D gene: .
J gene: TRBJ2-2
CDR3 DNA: TGTGCCAGCAGCTTAGAGCGAATTGGAACCGGGGAGCTGTTTTTT
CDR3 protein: CASSLERIGTGELFF

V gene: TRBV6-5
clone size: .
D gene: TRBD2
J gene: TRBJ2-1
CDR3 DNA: TGTGCCAGCAGGGGAGCGGGAGGGTCCAATGAGCAGTTCTTC
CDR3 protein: CASRGAGGSNEQFF

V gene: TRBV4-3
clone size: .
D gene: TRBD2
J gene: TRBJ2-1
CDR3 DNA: TGCGCCAGCAGCCAACTAGCGGACAATGAGCAGTTCTTC
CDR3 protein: CASSQLADNEQFF

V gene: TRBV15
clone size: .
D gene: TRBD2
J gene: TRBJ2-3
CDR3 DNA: TGTGCCACCAGCAACGGACTAGAGGTAGATACGCAGTATTTT
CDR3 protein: CATSNGLEVDTQYF

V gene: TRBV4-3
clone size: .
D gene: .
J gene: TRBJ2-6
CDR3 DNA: TGCGCCAGCAGCCAAGAGGCGGGATCTGGGGCCAACGTCCTGACTTTC
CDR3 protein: CASSQEAGSGANVLTF

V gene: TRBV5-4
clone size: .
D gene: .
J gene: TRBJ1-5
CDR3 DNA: TGTGCCAGCAGCTTTGTCCCGGGGGAAAATCAGCCCCAGCATTTT
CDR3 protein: CASSFVPGENQPQHF

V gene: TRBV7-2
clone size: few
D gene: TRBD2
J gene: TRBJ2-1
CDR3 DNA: TGTGCCAGCACTAGCGGCTACTACAATGAGCAGTTCTTC
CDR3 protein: CASTSGYYNEQFF

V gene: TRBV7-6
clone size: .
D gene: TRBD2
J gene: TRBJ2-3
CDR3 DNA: TGTGCCAGCAGCTTAGGGACTAGCATCACAGATACGCAGTATTTT
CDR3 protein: CASSLGTSITDTQYF